This is a list of T cell receptor beta chains from one sample in a study of blood T cell repertoires in COVID-19. This table comes from immunoSEQ multiplex PCR, and its TCRdb copy is limited to in-frame clones, with some not included. The data show 150,000 to 200,000 clones, under 90% seen once. Material: peripheral blood. The source is a woman older than 75 with acute or convalescent COVID-19. The CDR3 runs from the conserved cysteine through the conserved F or W. Fields, in order: D gene, CDR3 length, clone size, V gene, J gene, CDR3 protein, CDR3 DNA. A D gene is named only where the DNA matches it firmly. Some rows have no size entry. The others give once, few or many, or a class for an expanded clone.

d_gene: NA
len: 14
abundance: NA
v_gene: TRBV29-1
j_gene: TRBJ2-5
CDR3aa: CSVAPPGAGETQYF
CDR3nt: TGCAGCGTCGCCCCCCCAGGGGCGGGAGAGACCCAGTACTTC

d_gene: NA
len: 16
abundance: NA
v_gene: TRBV7-2
j_gene: TRBJ2-7
CDR3aa: CASSPAGAGALYEQYF
CDR3nt: TGTGCCAGCAGCCCGGCTGGGGCAGGGGCCCTCTACGAGCAGTACTTC

d_gene: TRBD1
len: 16
abundance: NA
v_gene: TRBV7-2
j_gene: TRBJ1-1
CDR3aa: CASSNYDRGHGPEAFF
CDR3nt: TGTGCCAGCAGCAATTATGACAGGGGGCACGGCCCTGAAGCTTTCTTT

d_gene: TRBD2
len: 15
abundance: NA
v_gene: TRBV30
j_gene: TRBJ2-1
CDR3aa: CAWSAGRTPYSEQFF
CDR3nt: TGTGCCTGGAGTGCCGGGAGGACCCCCTACAGTGAGCAGTTCTTC

d_gene: TRBD1
len: 13
abundance: NA
v_gene: TRBV19
j_gene: TRBJ2-1
CDR3aa: CASRMTGFDEQFF
CDR3nt: TGTGCCAGTAGAATGACAGGGTTTGATGAGCAGTTCTTC

d_gene: NA
len: 15
abundance: NA
v_gene: TRBV5-1
j_gene: TRBJ2-3
CDR3aa: CASSPPTGGTDTQYF
CDR3nt: TGCGCCAGCAGCCCCCCGACCGGGGGCACAGATACGCAGTATTTT

d_gene: NA
len: 13
abundance: once
v_gene: TRBV3-1/TRBV3-2
j_gene: TRBJ1-2
CDR3aa: CASSQGTGGGYTF
CDR3nt: TGTGCCAGCAGCCAAGGGACCGGGGGTGGCTACACCTTC

d_gene: TRBD1
len: 15
abundance: NA
v_gene: TRBV5-6
j_gene: TRBJ2-7
CDR3aa: CASSSRTGGSYEQYF
CDR3nt: TGTGCCAGCAGCTCACGGACAGGGGGTTCCTACGAGCAGTACTTC

d_gene: NA
len: 17
abundance: NA
v_gene: TRBV24-1
j_gene: TRBJ2-1
CDR3aa: CATSDNRQGGLYNEQFF
CDR3nt: TGTGCCACCAGTGACAATAGACAGGGAGGCCTATACAATGAGCAGTTCTTC

d_gene: TRBD2
len: 18
abundance: NA
v_gene: TRBV20-1
j_gene: TRBJ2-7
CDR3aa: CSASSPAEAGLSSYEQYF
CDR3nt: TGCAGTGCTAGTTCCCCCGCCGAAGCGGGGCTCAGCTCCTACGAGCAGTACTTC

d_gene: TRBD2
len: 17
abundance: NA
v_gene: TRBV5-4
j_gene: TRBJ2-2
CDR3aa: CASSSTLAGGRSGELFF
CDR3nt: TGTGCCAGCAGCTCGACTCTAGCGGGGGGGCGAAGCGGGGAGCTGTTTTTT

d_gene: NA
len: 16
abundance: NA
v_gene: TRBV5-1
j_gene: TRBJ1-4
CDR3aa: CASSLEGRGTNEKLFF
CDR3nt: TGCGCCAGCAGCTTGGAGGGTAGGGGAACTAATGAAAAACTGTTTTTT

d_gene: NA
len: 15
abundance: NA
v_gene: TRBV9
j_gene: TRBJ2-5
CDR3aa: CASSPEGGPGETQYF
CDR3nt: TGTGCCAGCAGCCCCGAGGGGGGGCCCGGGGAGACCCAGTACTTC

d_gene: TRBD2
len: 15
abundance: NA
v_gene: TRBV3-1/TRBV3-2
j_gene: TRBJ2-1
CDR3aa: CASSQASGGAEEQFF
CDR3nt: TGTGCCAGCAGCCAAGCTAGCGGGGGGGCCGAGGAGCAGTTCTTC

d_gene: TRBD1
len: 16
abundance: NA
v_gene: TRBV6-6
j_gene: TRBJ1-5
CDR3aa: CASSSPLQGASQPQHF
CDR3nt: TGTGCCAGCAGTTCCCCCTTACAGGGGGCAAGTCAGCCCCAGCATTTT

d_gene: NA
len: 13
abundance: NA
v_gene: TRBV5-8
j_gene: TRBJ1-2
CDR3aa: CASMRVPNYGYTF
CDR3nt: TGTGCCAGCATGAGGGTCCCTAACTATGGCTACACCTTC

d_gene: NA
len: 14
abundance: NA
v_gene: TRBV5-1
j_gene: TRBJ2-7
CDR3aa: CASSLALGGFEQYF
CDR3nt: TGCGCCAGCAGCTTGGCCCTTGGAGGGTTCGAGCAGTACTTC

d_gene: NA
len: 13
abundance: NA
v_gene: TRBV9
j_gene: TRBJ1-5
CDR3aa: CASSVSPDQPQHF
CDR3nt: TGTGCCAGCAGCGTTAGCCCTGATCAGCCCCAGCATTTT

d_gene: TRBD1
len: 14
abundance: NA
v_gene: TRBV2
j_gene: TRBJ2-7
CDR3aa: CASSEAGQSYEQYF
CDR3nt: TGTGCCAGCAGTGAAGCGGGACAGAGCTACGAGCAGTACTTC

d_gene: NA
len: 14
abundance: few
v_gene: TRBV2
j_gene: TRBJ1-1
CDR3aa: CASSEEEGGTEAFF
CDR3nt: TGTGCCAGCAGTGAAGAGGAAGGGGGCACTGAAGCTTTCTTT

d_gene: TRBD2
len: 16
abundance: NA
v_gene: TRBV30
j_gene: TRBJ2-2
CDR3aa: CAYRLAGASNTGELFF
CDR3nt: TGTGCCTACCGACTAGCGGGGGCCTCGAACACCGGGGAGCTGTTTTTT

d_gene: TRBD1
len: 14
abundance: NA
v_gene: TRBV7-2
j_gene: TRBJ2-7
CDR3aa: CASSPLGTGNEQYF
CDR3nt: TGTGCCAGCAGCCCATTGGGGACAGGGAACGAGCAGTACTTC

d_gene: TRBD1
len: 13
abundance: NA
v_gene: TRBV2
j_gene: TRBJ1-5
CDR3aa: CASSGQGAQPQHF
CDR3nt: TGTGCCAGCAGCGGACAGGGCGCACAGCCCCAGCATTTT

d_gene: TRBD1
len: 16
abundance: NA
v_gene: TRBV7-2
j_gene: TRBJ2-2
CDR3aa: CASSLYTGANTGELFF
CDR3nt: TGTGCCAGCAGCTTATATACAGGGGCAAACACCGGGGAGCTGTTTTTT

d_gene: TRBD1
len: 14
abundance: NA
v_gene: TRBV24-1
j_gene: TRBJ1-2
CDR3aa: CATSDRSGGDGYTF
CDR3nt: TGTGCCACCAGTGATAGATCAGGGGGCGATGGCTACACCTTC

d_gene: NA
len: 15
abundance: NA
v_gene: TRBV19
j_gene: TRBJ2-1
CDR3aa: CASSPTSHKYNEQFF
CDR3nt: TGTGCCAGTAGCCCCACCTCGCACAAATACAATGAGCAGTTCTTC

d_gene: TRBD2
len: 16
abundance: NA
v_gene: TRBV28
j_gene: TRBJ2-2
CDR3aa: CASSLGLRGGTGELFF
CDR3nt: TGTGCCAGCAGTTTAGGTCTTCGCGGGGGCACCGGGGAGCTGTTTTTT

d_gene: TRBD1
len: 16
abundance: NA
v_gene: TRBV19
j_gene: TRBJ1-2
CDR3aa: CASSIDAGGTNYGYTF
CDR3nt: TGTGCCAGTAGTATAGACGCAGGGGGTACTAACTATGGCTACACCTTC

d_gene: NA
len: 15
abundance: NA
v_gene: TRBV4-3
j_gene: TRBJ1-2
CDR3aa: CASSQVPGVGYGYTF
CDR3nt: TGCGCCAGCAGCCAAGTCCCGGGTGTCGGTTATGGCTACACCTTC

d_gene: NA
len: 12
abundance: NA
v_gene: TRBV2
j_gene: TRBJ1-3
CDR3aa: CASSPSVNTIYF
CDR3nt: TGTGCCAGCAGTCCATCGGTAAACACCATATATTTT

d_gene: NA
len: 14
abundance: NA
v_gene: TRBV19
j_gene: TRBJ2-7
CDR3aa: CASSISPGAYEQYF
CDR3nt: TGTGCCAGTAGTATTTCCCCAGGGGCCTACGAGCAGTACTTC

d_gene: NA
len: 15
abundance: many
v_gene: TRBV6-5
j_gene: TRBJ1-5
CDR3aa: CASSRGSLADQPQHF
CDR3nt: TGTGCCAGCAGCCGGGGGTCCCTAGCGGATCAGCCCCAGCATTTT

d_gene: NA
len: 14
abundance: few
v_gene: TRBV19
j_gene: TRBJ1-5
CDR3aa: CASSINTGSGPQHF
CDR3nt: TGTGCCAGTAGTATCAATACAGGGTCTGGGCCCCAGCATTTT

d_gene: TRBD2
len: 16
abundance: NA
v_gene: TRBV10-3
j_gene: TRBJ2-7
CDR3aa: CAISESASGGSYEQYF
CDR3nt: TGTGCCATCAGTGAGTCCGCTAGCGGGGGCTCCTACGAGCAGTACTTC

d_gene: TRBD2
len: 17
abundance: NA
v_gene: TRBV11-2
j_gene: TRBJ2-1
CDR3aa: CASSSLLAGGPLDEQFF
CDR3nt: TGTGCCAGCAGCTCCCTTCTAGCGGGGGGGCCTTTGGATGAGCAGTTCTTC

d_gene: TRBD1
len: 14
abundance: NA
v_gene: TRBV28
j_gene: TRBJ1-5
CDR3aa: CASSPGQFNQPQHF
CDR3nt: TGTGCCAGCAGTCCGGGACAGTTCAATCAGCCCCAGCATTTT

d_gene: TRBD1
len: 13
abundance: NA
v_gene: TRBV27
j_gene: TRBJ1-4
CDR3aa: CASSFSGGGKLFF
CDR3nt: TGTGCCAGCAGTTTTTCAGGGGGCGGAAAACTGTTTTTT

d_gene: TRBD1
len: 14
abundance: few
v_gene: TRBV11-1
j_gene: TRBJ2-5
CDR3aa: CASSSDREQETQYF
CDR3nt: TGTGCCAGCAGCTCGGACAGGGAACAAGAGACCCAGTACTTC

d_gene: NA
len: 15
abundance: NA
v_gene: TRBV4-2
j_gene: TRBJ1-3
CDR3aa: CASSQPTGSGNTIYF
CDR3nt: TGTGCCAGCAGCCAACCGACAGGCTCTGGAAACACCATATATTTT

d_gene: TRBD2
len: 12
abundance: NA
v_gene: TRBV2
j_gene: TRBJ2-7
CDR3aa: CASRGLAYEQYF
CDR3nt: TGTGCCAGCAGGGGACTAGCTTACGAGCAGTACTTC

d_gene: TRBD2
len: 15
abundance: NA
v_gene: TRBV19
j_gene: TRBJ2-1
CDR3aa: CASSIVLAGYNEQFF
CDR3nt: TGTGCCAGTAGTATAGTACTAGCGGGGTACAATGAGCAGTTCTTC

d_gene: NA
len: 14
abundance: NA
v_gene: TRBV7-2
j_gene: TRBJ1-6
CDR3aa: CASRETRGNSPLHF
CDR3nt: TGTGCCAGCAGGGAGACGAGAGGTAATTCACCCCTCCACTTT

d_gene: NA
len: 13
abundance: NA
v_gene: TRBV29-1
j_gene: TRBJ1-1
CDR3aa: CSVPTDGQTEAFF
CDR3nt: TGCAGCGTTCCGACGGACGGACAGACTGAAGCTTTCTTT

d_gene: NA
len: 16
abundance: NA
v_gene: TRBV1
j_gene: TRBJ2-7
CDR3aa: CTSSQTGVPASYEQYF
CDR3nt: TGCACCAGCAGCCAAACGGGGGTCCCAGCTAGCTACGAGCAGTACTTC

d_gene: NA
len: 14
abundance: NA
v_gene: TRBV4-3
j_gene: TRBJ2-7
CDR3aa: CASSQDERGAEQYF
CDR3nt: TGCGCCAGCAGCCAAGATGAACGGGGTGCGGAGCAGTACTTC

d_gene: NA
len: 19
abundance: NA
v_gene: TRBV4-3
j_gene: TRBJ2-6
CDR3aa: CASSQDRAGHYSGANVLTF
CDR3nt: TGCGCCAGCAGCCAAGATAGAGCGGGACACTACTCTGGGGCCAACGTCCTGACTTTC

d_gene: TRBD2
len: 16
abundance: NA
v_gene: TRBV5-6
j_gene: TRBJ2-5
CDR3aa: CASSLGAGGPGETQYF
CDR3nt: TGTGCCAGCAGCTTGGGAGCGGGGGGGCCGGGTGAGACCCAGTACTTC

d_gene: TRBD1
len: 13
abundance: NA
v_gene: TRBV19
j_gene: TRBJ2-5
CDR3aa: CASSPDREETQYF
CDR3nt: TGTGCCAGTAGTCCAGACAGGGAAGAGACCCAGTACTTC